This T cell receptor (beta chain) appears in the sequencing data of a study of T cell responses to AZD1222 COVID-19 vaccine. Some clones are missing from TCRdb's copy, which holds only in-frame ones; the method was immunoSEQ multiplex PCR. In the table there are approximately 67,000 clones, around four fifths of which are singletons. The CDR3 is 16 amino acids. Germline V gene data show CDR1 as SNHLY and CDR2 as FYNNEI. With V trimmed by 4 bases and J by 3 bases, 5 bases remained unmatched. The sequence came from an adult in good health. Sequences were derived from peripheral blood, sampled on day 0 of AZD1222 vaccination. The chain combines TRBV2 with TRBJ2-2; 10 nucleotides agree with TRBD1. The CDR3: CASSVRQGAHTGELFF. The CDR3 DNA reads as TGTGCCAGCAGTGTGAGACAGGGGGCGCACACCGGGGAGCTGTTTTTT.